The sequence of this T cell receptor beta chain was determined in a study of T cell repertoires in cytomegalovirus infection (dated by TCRdb to the late 2010s). For the study in its entirety: Recently identified HLA-C-restricted CMV epitopes, whose presentation resists viral immunomodulation, were targeted by peptide stimulations together with well-studied HLA-B-restricted epitopes. Donor HLA type was relevant to the analysis, because carriage of CMV infection together with the matching HLA type was indicated by public TCR beta signatures.

Sequencing relied on an Illumina HiSeq 1500. TCRdb itself trimmed the public reads at Q25 with fastp, ran MiXCR and retained productive beta chains. Rows with one shared CDR3 protein collapse into an entry with the most common genes and DNA. In this sample the table shows 680,000 or so distinct CDR3 sequences, 30% to 35% of which occur a single time. The biggest ten clones account for around a sixth of the sample. Reading from cysteine to phenylalanine, the CDR3 counts 15 amino acids. Kept here is only the CDR3 DNA, which spans 45 bases and is read in frame from base 1. From the germline V gene, CDR1 is SGHVS and CDR2 is FQNEAQ. Cut back by 6 bases and 9 bases, the V and J ends lie 21 bases apart. Broader findings and caveats from the paper: In both this cohort and an independent cohort of 350 to 400 donors, the cumulative frequency of public TCR beta family members distinguished carriers of CMV infection plus the relevant HLA type. In the ex vivo response, HLA-C-restricted CMV-specific TCR beta clonotypes were dominant, and in two of eight donors the single most frequent clonotype came from this HLA-C-restricted group.

The sample's treatment or condition, from its label and the paper: in vitro stimulation with specific CMV peptide epitopes to enrich CMV-specific T cells. Remarks on this clonotype: Its recognized antigen is unknown. No quality values exist for individual bases; no much larger clone is one base distant.

The specimen was cultured PBMCs, collected from culture after CMV antigen stimulation. The sequence links TRBV7-8 to TRBJ2-1; a tentative D match to TRBD2 spans 7 bases. The TCR sequence derives from a human donor in good health (CMV status not recorded). Some clones in this sample may be carry-over from other donors' samples. The DNA reads as follows: TGTGCCAGCAGTCCACGGAGGGGGGGCTACCTTGAGCAGTTCTTC. Its protein product is CASSPRRGGYLEQFF.